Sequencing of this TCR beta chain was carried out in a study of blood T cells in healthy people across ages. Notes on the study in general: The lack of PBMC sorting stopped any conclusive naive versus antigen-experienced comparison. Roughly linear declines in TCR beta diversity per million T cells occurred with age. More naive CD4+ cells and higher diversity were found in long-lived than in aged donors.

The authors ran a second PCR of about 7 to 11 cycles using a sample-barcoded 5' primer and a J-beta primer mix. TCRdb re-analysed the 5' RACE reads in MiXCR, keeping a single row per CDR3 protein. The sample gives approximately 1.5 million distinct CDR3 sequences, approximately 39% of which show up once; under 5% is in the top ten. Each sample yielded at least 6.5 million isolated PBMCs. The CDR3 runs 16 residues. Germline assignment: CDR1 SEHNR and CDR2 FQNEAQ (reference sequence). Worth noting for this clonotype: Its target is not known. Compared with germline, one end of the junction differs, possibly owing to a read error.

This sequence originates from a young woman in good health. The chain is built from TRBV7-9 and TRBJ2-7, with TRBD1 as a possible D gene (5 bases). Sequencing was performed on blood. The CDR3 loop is CASSWATAGLSYEQYF. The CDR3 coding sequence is TGTGCCAGTAGCTGGGCGACAGCCGGGCTATCCTACGAGCAGTACTTC.